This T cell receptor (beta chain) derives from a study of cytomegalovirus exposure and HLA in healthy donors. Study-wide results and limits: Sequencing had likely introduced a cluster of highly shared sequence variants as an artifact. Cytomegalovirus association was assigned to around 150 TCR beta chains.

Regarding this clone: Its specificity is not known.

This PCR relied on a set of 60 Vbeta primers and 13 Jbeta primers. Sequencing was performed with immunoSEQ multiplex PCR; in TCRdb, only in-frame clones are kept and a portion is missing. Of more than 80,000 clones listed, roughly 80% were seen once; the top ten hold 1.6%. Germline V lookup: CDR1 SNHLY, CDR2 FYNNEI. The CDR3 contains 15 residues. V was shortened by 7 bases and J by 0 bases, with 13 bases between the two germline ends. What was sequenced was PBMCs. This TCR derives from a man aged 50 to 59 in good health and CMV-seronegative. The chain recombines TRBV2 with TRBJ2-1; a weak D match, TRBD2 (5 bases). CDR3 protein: CASTSLRDSYNEQFF. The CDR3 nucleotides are TGTGCCAGCACCTCGCTCCGGGACTCCTACAATGAGCAGTTCTTC.